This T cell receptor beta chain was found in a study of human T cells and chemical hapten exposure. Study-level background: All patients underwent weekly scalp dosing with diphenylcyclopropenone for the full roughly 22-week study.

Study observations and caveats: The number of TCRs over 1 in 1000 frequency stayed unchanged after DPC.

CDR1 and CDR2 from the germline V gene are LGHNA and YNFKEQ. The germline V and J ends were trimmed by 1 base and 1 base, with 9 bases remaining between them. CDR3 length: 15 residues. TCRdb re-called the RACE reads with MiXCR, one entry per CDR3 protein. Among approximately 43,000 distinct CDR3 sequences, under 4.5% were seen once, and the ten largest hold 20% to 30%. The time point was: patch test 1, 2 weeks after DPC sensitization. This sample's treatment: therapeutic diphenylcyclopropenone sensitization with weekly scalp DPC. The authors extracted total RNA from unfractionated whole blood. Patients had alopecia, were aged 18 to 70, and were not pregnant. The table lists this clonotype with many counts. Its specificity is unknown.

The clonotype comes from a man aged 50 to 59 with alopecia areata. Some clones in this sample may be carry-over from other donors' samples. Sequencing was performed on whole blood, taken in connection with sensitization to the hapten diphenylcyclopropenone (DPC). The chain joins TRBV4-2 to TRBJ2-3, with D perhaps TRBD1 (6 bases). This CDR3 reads CASSQARQGTDTQYF. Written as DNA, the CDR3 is TGTGCCAGCAGCCAAGCTCGACAGGGCACAGATACGCAGTATTTT.